This T cell receptor (beta chain) originates from a study of CD8 T cells in Susac syndrome (dated by TCRdb to between 2018 and 2021). About the investigation overall: Repertoire sequencing was used to test whether CD8+ T cell activation and differentiation in Susac syndrome was antigen driven. The study compared CD8+ T cell repertoire clonality among 11 to 12 healthy donors, 14 Susac syndrome patients and 15 multiple sclerosis patients. Summary of the overall study and its limitations: The number of individuals in the TCR sequencing and HLA analysis was acknowledged as relatively small.

Measured from the cysteine to the phenylalanine, the CDR3 is 16 residues long. Only the CDR3 part of the read is kept: 48 bases, read in frame from the first base. V ends up 4 bases short and J 9 bases short, with an unmatched junction base count of 10. The germline V gene gives CDR1 as SGHAT and CDR2 as FQNNGV. In the case of this clonotype: There is no known antigen for this receptor. No base quality information exists; no much larger clone differs at one position.

RNA was extracted using the RNeasy kit, and roughly 0.5 to 1 microgram was reverse transcribed with random hexamers. TCR beta CDR3 regions were amplified with the immunoSEQ multiplex PCR assay covering 54 Vbeta and 13 Jbeta segments. PCR amplification bias was corrected by using a synthetic template baseline for primer optimization and computational correction. The paper's data handling went like this. Reads were annotated to V, D and J genes per IMGT and analyzed with immunoSEQ Analyzer, keeping only productive sequences. To calculate clonality, Shannon entropy was normalized by log2 of the number of productive unique sequences and then subtracted from one. Public and private clones were assessed among the 100 most prevalent clones of each patient and control. A clone was defined as Susac-specific if it was absent from the healthy and MS cohorts, from about 1,100 published viral clones and from other ImmuneACCESS disease sequences. The public reads were reprocessed in TCRdb via fastp at Q25 and MiXCR, keeping in-frame beta chains. Identical CDR3 proteins give one entry, which carries the most common genes and DNA. The V and J calls shown here were made by TCRdb, not taken from the authors' results. This sample holds just over 150,000 distinct CDR3 sequences; approximately 94% were observed only once. About 0.19% of the sample lies in the top ten.

High-throughput TCR beta sequencing profiled peripheral blood CD8+ and CD4+ T cells from healthy donors, Susac syndrome patients and multiple sclerosis patients. Treatment-naive patients with stable or active relapsing-remitting disease fulfilling revised McDonald criteria were used as multiple sclerosis controls. Bulk CD8+ and CD4+ T cells were purified by magnetic negative isolation, whereas CD8+ TEMRA cells were enriched by FACS. Blood was collected in EDTA tubes and processed within 24 hours, with PBMCs isolated through density gradient centrifugation. PBMCs destined for TCR sequencing were cryopreserved in liquid nitrogen and later thawed in a 37 °C water bath. A purity of at least 90% was achieved for sorted or isolated CD4+, CD8+ and CD8+ TEMRA cells.

Sequenced input: CD8+ T cells from PBMCs. The chain links TRBV11-2 with TRBJ2-1; 12 bases in the middle match TRBD2. This TCR came from a human donor with multiple sclerosis. Here the CDR3 is given as CASSSVLGLAGSEQFF. In nucleotide form, the sequence is TGTGCCAGCAGCTCCGTCCTAGGACTAGCGGGGTCTGAGCAGTTCTTC.